This T cell receptor beta chain is from a study of control samples from healthy donors and cancer patients. This table comes from immunoSEQ multiplex PCR, and its TCRdb copy is limited to in-frame clones, with some not included. The sample yields tens of thousands of clones, 80% to 95% seen once. CDR1 is MGHRA, CDR2 YSYEKL, per germline. The germline V and J ends were trimmed by 4 bases and 4 bases, with 13 bases remaining between them. The CDR3 is 14 amino acids. The rearrangement uses TRBV4-1 and TRBJ1-1; D gene uncertain. Material for sequencing was PBMCs. The origin of this receptor is a woman aged 40 to 49 with lung cancer. The CDR3 protein is CASSPGPLSTEAFF. CDR3 coding DNA: TGCGCCAGCAGCCCCGGGCCCTTGAGCACTGAAGCTTTCTTT.